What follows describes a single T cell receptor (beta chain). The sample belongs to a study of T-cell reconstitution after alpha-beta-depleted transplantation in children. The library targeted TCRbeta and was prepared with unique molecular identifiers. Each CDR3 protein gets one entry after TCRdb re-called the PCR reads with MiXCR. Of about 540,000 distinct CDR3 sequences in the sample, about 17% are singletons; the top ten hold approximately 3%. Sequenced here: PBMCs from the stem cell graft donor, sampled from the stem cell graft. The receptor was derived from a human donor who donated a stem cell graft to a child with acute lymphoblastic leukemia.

CDR3: CASSFLGTAYQETQYF. CDR3 nucleotide sequence: TGTGCCAGCAGTTTCTTAGGGACAGCTTACCAAGAGACCCAGTACTTC. The genes are TRBV6-2 or TRBV6-3 and TRBJ2-5; 7 nucleotides align to TRBD1. CDR1 and CDR2 from the germline V gene are MNHEY and SVGEGT. CDR3 length: 16 residues. Germline trimming cut 4 bases from V and 0 bases from J; bases unmatched to any gene: 8.